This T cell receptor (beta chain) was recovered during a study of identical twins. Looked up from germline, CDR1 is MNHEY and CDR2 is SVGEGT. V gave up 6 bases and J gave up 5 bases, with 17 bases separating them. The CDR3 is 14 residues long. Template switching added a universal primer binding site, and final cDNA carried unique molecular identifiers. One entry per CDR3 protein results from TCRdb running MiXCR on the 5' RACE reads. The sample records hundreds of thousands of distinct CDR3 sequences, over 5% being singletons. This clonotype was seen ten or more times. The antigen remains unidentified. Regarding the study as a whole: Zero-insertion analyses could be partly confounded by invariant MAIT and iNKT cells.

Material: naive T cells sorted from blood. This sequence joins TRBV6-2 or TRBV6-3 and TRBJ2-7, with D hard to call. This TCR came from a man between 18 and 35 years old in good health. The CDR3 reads CASRNNVGFHEQYF. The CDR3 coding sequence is TGTGCCAGCAGAAACAATGTGGGTTTCCACGAGCAGTACTTC.